Detailed here is one TCR beta chain. Its antigen is undetermined. The data originate from a study of PD-L1 blockade in urothelial cancer. Overall study: Atezolizumab at 1,200 mg intravenously every 3 weeks was started by patients at some point between 2014 and 2016. Blood samples had a median of 141,255 T cells.

Broader study findings: Tumor-associated TCR clones expanded more in blood at 3 weeks in patients with durable benefit.

Produced via immunoSEQ multiplex PCR; TCRdb's table is partial and in-frame only. The data hold about 38,000 clones, with roughly 90% observed a single time. Trimming cost V 4 bases and J 2 bases, with 10 bases left between them. The CDR3 extends over 14 amino acids. Germline V gives CDR1 SGHRS, CDR2 YFSETQ. Urothelial carcinoma, locally advanced or metastatic, affected the patients. The receptor was derived from a man in his 70s with urothelial cancer. The chain is built from TRBV5-1 and TRBJ1-5, with D possibly being TRBD1 (6 bases). The input for sequencing was PBMCs, taken around atezolizumab (anti-PD-L1) treatment. CDR3: CASSPDSRNQPQHF. The DNA for the CDR3 is TGCGCCAGCAGCCCGGACAGTCGCAATCAGCCCCAGCATTTT.